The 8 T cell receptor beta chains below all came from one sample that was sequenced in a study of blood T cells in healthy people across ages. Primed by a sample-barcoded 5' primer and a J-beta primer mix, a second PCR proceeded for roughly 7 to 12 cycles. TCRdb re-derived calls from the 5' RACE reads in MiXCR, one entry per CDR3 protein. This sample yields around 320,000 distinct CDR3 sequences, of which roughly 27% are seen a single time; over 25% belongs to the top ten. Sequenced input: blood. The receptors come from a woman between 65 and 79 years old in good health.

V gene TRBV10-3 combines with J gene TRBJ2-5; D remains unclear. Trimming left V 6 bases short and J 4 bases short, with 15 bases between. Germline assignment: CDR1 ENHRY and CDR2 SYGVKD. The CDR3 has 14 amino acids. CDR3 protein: CAISDTQPGETQYF. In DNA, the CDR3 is TGTGCCATCAGCGACACCCAGCCTGGAGAGACCCAGTACTTC.

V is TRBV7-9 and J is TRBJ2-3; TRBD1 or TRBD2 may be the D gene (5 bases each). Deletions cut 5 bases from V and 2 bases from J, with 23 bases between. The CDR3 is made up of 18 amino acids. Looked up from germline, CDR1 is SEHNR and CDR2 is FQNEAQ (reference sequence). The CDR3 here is CASSPKVPRPGHTDTQYF. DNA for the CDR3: TGTGCCAGCAGCCCCAAGGTCCCCCGACCGGGGCACACAGATACGCAGTATTTT.

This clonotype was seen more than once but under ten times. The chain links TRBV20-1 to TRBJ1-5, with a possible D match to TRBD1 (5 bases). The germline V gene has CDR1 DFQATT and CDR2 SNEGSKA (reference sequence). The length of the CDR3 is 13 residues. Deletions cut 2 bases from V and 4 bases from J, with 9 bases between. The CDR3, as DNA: TGCAGTGCTAGAAGACAGAGTAATCAGCCCCAGCATTTT. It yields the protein CSARRQSNQPQHF.

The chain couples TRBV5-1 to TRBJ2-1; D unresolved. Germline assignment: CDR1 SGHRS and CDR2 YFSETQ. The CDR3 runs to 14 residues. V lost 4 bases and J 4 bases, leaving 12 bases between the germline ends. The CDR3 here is CASSEGPKYNEQFF. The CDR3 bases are TGCGCCAGCAGCGAAGGGCCGAAATACAATGAGCAGTTCTTC.

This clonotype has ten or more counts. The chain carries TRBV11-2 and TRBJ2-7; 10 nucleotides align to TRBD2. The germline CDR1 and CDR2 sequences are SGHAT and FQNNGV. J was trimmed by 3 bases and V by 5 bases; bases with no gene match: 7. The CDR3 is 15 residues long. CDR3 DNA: TGTGCCAGCAGCGCCGTACTAGCGGGAAACTACGAGCAGTACTTC. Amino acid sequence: CASSAVLAGNYEQYF. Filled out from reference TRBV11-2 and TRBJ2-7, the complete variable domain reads EAGVAQSPRYKIIEKRQSVAFWCNPISGHATLYWYQQILGQGPKLLIQFQNNGVVDDSQLPKDRFSAERLKGVDSTLKIQPAKLEDSAVYLCASSAVLAGNYEQYFGPGTRLTVT.

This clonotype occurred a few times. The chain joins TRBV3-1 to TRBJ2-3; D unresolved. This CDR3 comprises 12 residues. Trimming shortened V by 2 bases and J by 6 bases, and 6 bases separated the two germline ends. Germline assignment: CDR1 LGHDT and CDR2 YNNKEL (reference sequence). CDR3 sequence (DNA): TGTGCCAGCAGCCAATGGTGCGATACGCAGTATTTT. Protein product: CASSQWCDTQYF.

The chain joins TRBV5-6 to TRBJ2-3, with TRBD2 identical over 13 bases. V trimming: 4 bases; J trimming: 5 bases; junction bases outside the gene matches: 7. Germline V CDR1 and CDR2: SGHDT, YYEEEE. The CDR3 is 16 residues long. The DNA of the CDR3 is TGTGCCAGCAGCGGGAGACTAGCGGGAGGCATAGATACGCAGTATTTT. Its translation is CASSGRLAGGIDTQYF.

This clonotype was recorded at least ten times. CDR3 protein: CASSQGGGGLSSYNEQFF. The CDR3 region has the DNA TGCGCCAGCAGCCAGGGGGGGGGCGGCTTAAGCTCCTACAATGAGCAGTTCTTC. This chain uses TRBV4-1 with TRBJ2-1; TRBD2 might be the D (7 bases). V dropped 3 bases and J dropped 0 bases, with 18 bases sitting between them. The CDR3 extends over 18 amino acids. The germline gives CDR1 MGHRA, CDR2 YSYEKL.